The sequence of this T cell receptor (beta chain) was determined in a study of control samples from healthy donors and cancer patients. The CDR3 has 16 residues. The germline V gene encodes CDR1 SGHVS and CDR2 FNYEAQ. Trimming pared 3 bases from V and 2 bases from J, leaving 17 bases between. Data came from immunoSEQ multiplex PCR; TCRdb stores just in-frame clones and leaves some out. The data show approximately 110,000 clones, with 90% to 95% seen just once and less than 9.5% held by the top ten. The chain is built from TRBV7-6 and TRBJ2-7, with D perhaps matching TRBD2 (6 bases). This clonotype was obtained from a woman younger than 30 in good health. What was sequenced was blood. CDR3 region: CASSFEAGPNPYEQYF. As DNA, the CDR3 is TGTGCCAGCAGCTTTGAGGCGGGGCCCAACCCCTACGAGCAGTACTTC.